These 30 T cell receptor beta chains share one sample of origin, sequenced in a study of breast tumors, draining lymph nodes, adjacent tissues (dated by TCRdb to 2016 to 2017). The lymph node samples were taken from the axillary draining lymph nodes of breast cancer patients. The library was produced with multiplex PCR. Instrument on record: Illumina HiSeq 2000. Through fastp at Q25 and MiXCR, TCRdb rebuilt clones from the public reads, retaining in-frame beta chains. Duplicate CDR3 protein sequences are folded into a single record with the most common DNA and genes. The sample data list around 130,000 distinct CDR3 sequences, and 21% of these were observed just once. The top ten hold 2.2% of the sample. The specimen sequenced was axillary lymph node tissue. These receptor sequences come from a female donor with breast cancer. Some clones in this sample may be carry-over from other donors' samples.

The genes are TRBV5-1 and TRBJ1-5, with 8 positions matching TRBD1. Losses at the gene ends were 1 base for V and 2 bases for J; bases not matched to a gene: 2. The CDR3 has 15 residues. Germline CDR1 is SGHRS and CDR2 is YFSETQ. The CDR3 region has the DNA TGCGCCAGCAGCTTGCAGGGGGCTGGCAATCAGCCCCAGCATTTT. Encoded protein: CASSLQGAGNQPQHF.

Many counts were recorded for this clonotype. The CDR3 sequence is CASSQKTRTSHTDTQYF. In DNA, the CDR3 is TGTGCCAGCAGCCAAAAGACCCGGACATCTCACACAGATACGCAGTATTTT. The chain carries TRBV14 and TRBJ2-3; a weak D match, TRBD1 (5 bases). V lost 2 bases to trimming and J lost 2 bases, with 17 bases between them. Germline loops: CDR1 SGHDN, CDR2 FVKESK. This CDR3 region has 17 residues.

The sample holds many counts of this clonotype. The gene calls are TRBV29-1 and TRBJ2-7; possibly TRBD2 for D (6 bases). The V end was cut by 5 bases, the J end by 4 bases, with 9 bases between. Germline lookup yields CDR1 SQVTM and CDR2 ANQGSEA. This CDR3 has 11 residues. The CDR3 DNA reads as TGCAGCGTTAGGGACTTTTACGAGCAGTACTTC. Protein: CSVRDFYEQYF.

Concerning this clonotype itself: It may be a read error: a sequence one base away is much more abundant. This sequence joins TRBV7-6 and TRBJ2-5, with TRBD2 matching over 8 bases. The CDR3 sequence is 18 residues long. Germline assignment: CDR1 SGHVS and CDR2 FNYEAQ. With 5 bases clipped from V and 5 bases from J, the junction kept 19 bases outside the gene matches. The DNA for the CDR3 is TGTGCCAGCAGCCCCAGCGGGGGATCTGCTACTTTTCATGAGACCCAGTACTTC. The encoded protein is CASSPSGGSATFHETQYF.

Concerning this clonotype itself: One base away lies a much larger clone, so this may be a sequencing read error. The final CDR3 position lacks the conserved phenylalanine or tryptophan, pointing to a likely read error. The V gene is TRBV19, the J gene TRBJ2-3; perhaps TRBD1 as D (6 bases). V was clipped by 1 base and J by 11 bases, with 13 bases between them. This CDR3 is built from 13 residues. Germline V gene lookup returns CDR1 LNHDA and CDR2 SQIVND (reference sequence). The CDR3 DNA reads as TGTGCCAGTAGTATAGTCGGCAGGGGCGTGCAGTATTCT. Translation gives CASSIVGRGVQYS.

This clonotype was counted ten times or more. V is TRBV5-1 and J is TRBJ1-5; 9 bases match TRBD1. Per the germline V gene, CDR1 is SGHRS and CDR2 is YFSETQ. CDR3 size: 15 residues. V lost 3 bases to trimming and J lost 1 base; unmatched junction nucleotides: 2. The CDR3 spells CASSSGTGSNQPQHF. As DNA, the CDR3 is TGCGCCAGCAGCTCAGGGACAGGGAGCAATCAGCCCCAGCATTTT. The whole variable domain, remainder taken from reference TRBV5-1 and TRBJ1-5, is KAGVTQTPRYLIKTRGQQVTLSCSPISGHRSVSWYQQTPGQGLQFLFEYFSETQRNKGNFPGRFSGRQFSNSRSEMNVSTLELGDSALYLCASSSGTGSNQPQHFGDGTRLSIL.

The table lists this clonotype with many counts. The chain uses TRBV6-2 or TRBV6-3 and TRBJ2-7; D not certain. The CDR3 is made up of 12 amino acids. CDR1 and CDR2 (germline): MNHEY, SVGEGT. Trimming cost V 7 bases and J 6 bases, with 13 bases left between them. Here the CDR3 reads CASTDQAFEQYF. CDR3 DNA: TGTGCCAGCACCGACCAAGCCTTCGAGCAGTACTTC.

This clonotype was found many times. CDR3 nucleotide sequence: TGTGCCACCAGTGAGGGGACAGGCGGCAGGGAGACCCAGTACTTC. Translated: CATSEGTGGRETQYF. The J gene is TRBJ2-5, the V gene TRBV24-1, with 8 bases aligning to TRBD1. Germline assignment: CDR1 KGHDR and CDR2 SFDVKD. Trimming took 4 bases from V and 5 from J; bases not matched to a gene: 8. The CDR3 sequence is 15 residues long.

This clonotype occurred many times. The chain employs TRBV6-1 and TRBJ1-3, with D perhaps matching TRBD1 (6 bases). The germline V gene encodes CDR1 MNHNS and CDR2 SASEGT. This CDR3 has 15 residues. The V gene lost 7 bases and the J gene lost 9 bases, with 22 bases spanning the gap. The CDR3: CASNPTGSWGSTIYF. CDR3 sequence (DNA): TGTGCCAGCAATCCGACAGGCAGTTGGGGTAGCACCATATATTTT.

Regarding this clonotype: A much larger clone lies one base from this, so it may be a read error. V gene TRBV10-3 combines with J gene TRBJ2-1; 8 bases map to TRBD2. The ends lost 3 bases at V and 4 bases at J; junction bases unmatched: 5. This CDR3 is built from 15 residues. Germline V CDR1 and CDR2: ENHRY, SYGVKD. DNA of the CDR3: TGTGCCATCAGTGATCCGGGGGGGGGTTACAATGAGCAGTTCTTC. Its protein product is CAISDPGGGYNEQFF.

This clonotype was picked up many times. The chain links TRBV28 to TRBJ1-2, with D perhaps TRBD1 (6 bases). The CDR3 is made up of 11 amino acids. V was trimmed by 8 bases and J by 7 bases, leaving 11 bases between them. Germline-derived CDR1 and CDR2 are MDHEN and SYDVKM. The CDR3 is CASGWGPGYTF. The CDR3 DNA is TGTGCCAGCGGTTGGGGGCCTGGCTACACCTTC.

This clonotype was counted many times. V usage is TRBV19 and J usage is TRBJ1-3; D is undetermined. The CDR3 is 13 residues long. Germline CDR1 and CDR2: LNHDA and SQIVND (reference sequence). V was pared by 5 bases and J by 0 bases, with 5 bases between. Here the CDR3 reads CASSFSSGNTIYF. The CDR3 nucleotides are TGTGCCAGTAGTTTCAGCTCTGGAAACACCATATATTTT.

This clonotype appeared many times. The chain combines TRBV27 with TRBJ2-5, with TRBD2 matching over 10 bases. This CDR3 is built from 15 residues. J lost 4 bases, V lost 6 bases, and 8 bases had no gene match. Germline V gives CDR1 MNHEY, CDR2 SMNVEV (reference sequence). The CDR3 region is CASRLSSGSGETQYF. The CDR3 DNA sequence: TGTGCCAGCAGACTTTCTAGCGGGAGCGGAGAGACCCAGTACTTC.

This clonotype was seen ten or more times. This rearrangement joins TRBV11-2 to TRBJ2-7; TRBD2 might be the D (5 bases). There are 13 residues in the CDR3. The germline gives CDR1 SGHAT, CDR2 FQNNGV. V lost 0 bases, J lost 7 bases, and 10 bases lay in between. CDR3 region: CASSLDRDQEQYF. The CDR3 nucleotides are TGTGCCAGCAGCTTAGATCGGGATCAAGAGCAGTACTTC. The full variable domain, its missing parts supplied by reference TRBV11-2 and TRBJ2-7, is EAGVAQSPRYKIIEKRQSVAFWCNPISGHATLYWYQQILGQGPKLLIQFQNNGVVDDSQLPKDRFSAERLKGVDSTLKIQPAKLEDSAVYLCASSLDRDQEQYFGPGTRLTVT.

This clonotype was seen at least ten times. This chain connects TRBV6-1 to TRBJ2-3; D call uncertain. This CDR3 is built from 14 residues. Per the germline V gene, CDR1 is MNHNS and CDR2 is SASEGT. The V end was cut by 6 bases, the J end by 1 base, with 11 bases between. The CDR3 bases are TGTGCCAGCAGGATGGAAAGAGGCACAGATACGCAGTATTTT. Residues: CASRMERGTDTQYF.

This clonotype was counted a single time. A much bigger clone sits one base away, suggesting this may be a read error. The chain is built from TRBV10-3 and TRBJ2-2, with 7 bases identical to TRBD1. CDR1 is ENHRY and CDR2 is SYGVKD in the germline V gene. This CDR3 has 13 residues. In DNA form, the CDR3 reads TGTGCCATCAGTGAGGCCCCCTCAGGGGGGCTGTTTTTT. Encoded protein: CAISEAPSGGLFF.

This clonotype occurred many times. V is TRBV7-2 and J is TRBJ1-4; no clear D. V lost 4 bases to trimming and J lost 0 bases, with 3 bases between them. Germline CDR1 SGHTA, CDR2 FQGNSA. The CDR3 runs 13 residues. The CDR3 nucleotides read TGTGCCAGCAGCTCGGCAACTAATGAAAAACTGTTTTTT. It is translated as CASSSATNEKLFF.

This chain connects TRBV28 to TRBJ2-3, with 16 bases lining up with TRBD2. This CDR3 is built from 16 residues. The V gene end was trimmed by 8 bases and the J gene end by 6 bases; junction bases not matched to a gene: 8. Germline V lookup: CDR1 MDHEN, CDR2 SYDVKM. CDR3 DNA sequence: TGTGCCAGCCCACCTGCGGGACTAGCGGGAGGGGATACGCAGTATTTT. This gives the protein CASPPAGLAGGDTQYF.

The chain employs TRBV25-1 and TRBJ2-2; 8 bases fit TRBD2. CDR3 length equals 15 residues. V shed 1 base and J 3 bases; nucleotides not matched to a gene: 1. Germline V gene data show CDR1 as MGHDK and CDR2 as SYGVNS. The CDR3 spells CASSESGRDTGELFF. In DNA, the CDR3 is TGTGCCAGCAGTGAATCCGGGAGGGACACCGGGGAGCTGTTTTTT.

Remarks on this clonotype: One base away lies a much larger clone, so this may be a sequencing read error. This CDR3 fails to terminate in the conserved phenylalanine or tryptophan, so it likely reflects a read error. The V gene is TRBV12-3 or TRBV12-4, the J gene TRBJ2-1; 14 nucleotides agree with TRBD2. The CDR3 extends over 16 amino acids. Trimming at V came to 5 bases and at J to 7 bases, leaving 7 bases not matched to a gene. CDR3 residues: CASSAGLAGARNEQFS. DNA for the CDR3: TGTGCCAGCAGTGCGGGACTAGCGGGAGCAAGAAATGAGCAGTTCTCC.

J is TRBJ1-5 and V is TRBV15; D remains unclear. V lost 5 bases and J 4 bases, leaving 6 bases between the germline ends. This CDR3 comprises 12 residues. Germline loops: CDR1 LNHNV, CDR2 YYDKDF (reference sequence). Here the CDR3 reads CATSQDNQPQHF. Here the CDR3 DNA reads TGTGCCACCAGCCAAGATAATCAGCCCCAGCATTTT.

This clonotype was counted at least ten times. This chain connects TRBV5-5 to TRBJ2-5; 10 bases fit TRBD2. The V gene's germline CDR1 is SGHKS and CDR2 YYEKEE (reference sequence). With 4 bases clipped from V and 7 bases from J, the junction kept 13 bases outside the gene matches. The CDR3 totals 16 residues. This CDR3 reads CASSTLPSGGLSTQYF. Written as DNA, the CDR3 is TGTGCCAGCAGCACCCTCCCTAGCGGGGGCCTCTCGACCCAGTACTTC.

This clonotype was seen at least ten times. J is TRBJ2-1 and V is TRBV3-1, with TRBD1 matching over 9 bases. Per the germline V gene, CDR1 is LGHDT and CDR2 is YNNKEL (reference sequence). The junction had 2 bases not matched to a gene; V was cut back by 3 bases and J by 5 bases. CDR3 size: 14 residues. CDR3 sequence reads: CASSHRDRDNEQFF. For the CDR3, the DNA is TGTGCCAGCAGCCACCGGGACAGGGACAATGAGCAGTTCTTC.

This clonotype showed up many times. CDR3 loop: CASSIPGGGQETQYF. The CDR3 nucleotides read TGTGCCAGTAGTATCCCGGGGGGCGGGCAAGAGACCCAGTACTTC. The chain joins TRBV19 to TRBJ2-5; D possibly corresponds to TRBD2 (7 bases). With 3 bases removed from V and 2 bases from J, the gap between germline ends came to 13 bases. CDR3 length equals 15 residues. The germline V gene has CDR1 LNHDA and CDR2 SQIVND (reference sequence).

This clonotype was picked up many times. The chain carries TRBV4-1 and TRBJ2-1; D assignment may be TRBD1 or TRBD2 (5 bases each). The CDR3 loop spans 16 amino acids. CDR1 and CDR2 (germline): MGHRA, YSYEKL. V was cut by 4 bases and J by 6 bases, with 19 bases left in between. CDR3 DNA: TGCGCCAGCAGCCGACCGGTGGGACCAAACGGCAATGAGCAGTTCTTC. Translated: CASSRPVGPNGNEQFF.

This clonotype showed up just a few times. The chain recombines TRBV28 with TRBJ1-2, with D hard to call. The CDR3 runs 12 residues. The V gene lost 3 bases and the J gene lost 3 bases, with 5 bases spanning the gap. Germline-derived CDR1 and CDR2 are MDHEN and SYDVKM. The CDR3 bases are TGTGCCAGCAGTTTGGAGGACTATGGCTACACCTTC. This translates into CASSLEDYGYTF.

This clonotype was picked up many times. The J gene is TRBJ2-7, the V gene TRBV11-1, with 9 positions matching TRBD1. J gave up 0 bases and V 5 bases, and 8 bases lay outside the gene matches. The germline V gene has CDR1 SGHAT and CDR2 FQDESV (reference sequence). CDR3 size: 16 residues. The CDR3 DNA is TGTGCCAGCAGCGCACCCGGGACAGGGCTCTCCTACGAGCAGTACTTC. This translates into CASSAPGTGLSYEQYF. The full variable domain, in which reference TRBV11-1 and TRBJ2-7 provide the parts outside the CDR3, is EAEVAQSPRYKITEKSQAVAFWCDPISGHATLYWYRQILGQGPELLVQFQDESVVDDSQLPKDRFSAERLKGVDSTLKIQPAELGDSAMYLCASSAPGTGLSYEQYFGPGTRLTVT.

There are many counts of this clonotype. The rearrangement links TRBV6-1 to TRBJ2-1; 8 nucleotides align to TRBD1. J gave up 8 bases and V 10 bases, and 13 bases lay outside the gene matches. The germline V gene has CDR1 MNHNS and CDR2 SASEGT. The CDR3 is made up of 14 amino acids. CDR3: CATSSQGGWDEQFF. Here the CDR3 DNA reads TGTGCCACCTCGTCACAGGGGGGCTGGGATGAGCAGTTCTTC.

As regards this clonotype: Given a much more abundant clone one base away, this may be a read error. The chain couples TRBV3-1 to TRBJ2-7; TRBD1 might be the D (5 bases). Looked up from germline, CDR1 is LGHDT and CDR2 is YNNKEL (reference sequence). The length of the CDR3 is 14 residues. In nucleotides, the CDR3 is TGTGCCAGCAGCCAAGCGCAGGGCACCTACAAGCAGTACTTC. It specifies CASSQAQGTYKQYF.

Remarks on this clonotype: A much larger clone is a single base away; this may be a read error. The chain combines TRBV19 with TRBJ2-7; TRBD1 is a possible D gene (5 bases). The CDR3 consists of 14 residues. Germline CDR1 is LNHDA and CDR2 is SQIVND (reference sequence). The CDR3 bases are TGTGCCGGTAGTATAGGTACAGGACCCTACGAGCAGTACTTC. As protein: CAGSIGTGPYEQYF.